Listed below are T cell receptor beta chains from one sample, sequenced in a study of identical twins. TCRdb re-analysed the 5' RACE reads in MiXCR, keeping a single row per CDR3 protein. The sample includes 240,000 or so distinct CDR3 sequences, more than 9% of them seen just once. The sequenced sample was memory T cells sorted from blood. The receptors shown here come from a man in his forties or fifties in good health. CDR3s leave out the opening cysteine and the closing phenylalanine or tryptophan.

V: TRBV4-3
J: TRBJ2-2
CDR3: ASSQKTSGRAFGGELF

V: TRBV5-1
J: TRBJ1-3
CDR3: ASSLQAGNTIY

V: TRBV27
J: TRBJ1-6
CDR3: ASSLSEGLGSPLH

V: TRBV20-1
J: TRBJ2-3
CDR3: SARMASGRALTDTQY

V: TRBV7-2
J: TRBJ2-3
CDR3: ASSWWLASGRADTQY

V: TRBV12-3/TRBV12-4
J: TRBJ2-1
CDR3: ARSFVTGNNEQF

V: TRBV7-9
J: TRBJ1-3
CDR3: ASSLRTGGGNTIY

V: TRBV5-1
J: TRBJ2-7
CDR3: ASIIGHSYEQY

V: TRBV2
J: TRBJ2-1
CDR3: ASSADSFNEQF

V: TRBV9
J: TRBJ1-4
CDR3: ASSVHGMATNEKLF

V: TRBV11-2
J: TRBJ1-1
CDR3: ASSSQGATEAF

V: TRBV20-1
J: TRBJ2-3
CDR3: SARDRLAGATDTQY

V: TRBV5-1
J: TRBJ2-3
CDR3: ASSLVGGGRTDAQY

V: TRBV20-1
J: TRBJ2-2
CDR3: SAPTANRDTGELF

V: TRBV7-6
J: TRBJ2-1
CDR3: ASSLGWLRGSREQF

V: TRBV10-3
J: TRBJ2-2
CDR3: ATQTGGDTGELF

V: TRBV18
J: TRBJ2-1
CDR3: ASSPNLGGNNEQF

V: TRBV28
J: TRBJ1-3
CDR3: ASRPGTESGNTIY

V: TRBV4-3
J: TRBJ1-3
CDR3: ASSQEGLGDTIY

V: TRBV28
J: TRBJ2-3
CDR3: ASYSPGFSDTQY

V: TRBV19
J: TRBJ1-3
CDR3: ASAWDAGDTIY

V: TRBV20-1
J: TRBJ2-3
CDR3: SADLRGVGTDTQY

V: TRBV18
J: TRBJ2-7
CDR3: ASSPTTSGRHEQY

V: TRBV5-1
J: TRBJ1-2
CDR3: ASSLTADGGYT

V: TRBV20-1
J: TRBJ2-7
CDR3: SASGTSGSSYEQY

V: TRBV4-1
J: TRBJ2-3
CDR3: ASSFAVGARTDTQY

V: TRBV28
J: TRBJ1-2
CDR3: ASSSWTGLYGYT

V: TRBV2
J: TRBJ2-7
CDR3: ASNKREGRLGEQY

V: TRBV10-3
J: TRBJ2-1
CDR3: AISESTGRDPYNEQF

V: TRBV7-2
J: TRBJ2-2
CDR3: ASSLGSTANTGELF

V: TRBV10-3
J: TRBJ1-2
CDR3: AISVGPNYGYT

V: TRBV3-1
J: TRBJ2-1
CDR3: ASSHIRAAGGRNEQF

V: TRBV12-3/TRBV12-4
J: TRBJ2-1
CDR3: ASSPADSTKGEQF

V: TRBV28
J: TRBJ2-3
CDR3: ASNSEGQGVYTQY

V: TRBV20-1
J: TRBJ1-1
CDR3: SAADLRGYTEAF

V: TRBV20-1
J: TRBJ1-4
CDR3: SAVYTGSNEKLF

V: TRBV4-3
J: TRBJ2-1
CDR3: ASSHGTSASYNEQF

V: TRBV6-1
J: TRBJ1-1
CDR3: ASTDLGVRNTEAF

V: TRBV29-1
J: TRBJ1-2
CDR3: SVPTEYTSYGYT

V: TRBV28
J: TRBJ2-7
CDR3: ASSSTGAIDEQY

V: TRBV7-2
J: TRBJ2-6
CDR3: ASRAGANVLT

V: TRBV6-1
J: TRBJ1-2
CDR3: ASRSGQANYGYT

V: TRBV5-6
J: TRBJ1-2
CDR3: ASSNVWDSGYT

V: TRBV5-4
J: TRBJ2-2
CDR3: ASSPRLRGTGAGELF

V: TRBV30
J: TRBJ1-4
CDR3: AWSARLNEKLF

V: TRBV20-1
J: TRBJ1-6
CDR3: SAWPGDSYNSPLH

V: TRBV29-1
J: TRBJ1-6
CDR3: SVVTGDRYNSPLH

V: TRBV7-8
J: TRBJ1-3
CDR3: ASRLSGSSVY